Below are 32 T cell receptor delta chains sequenced from a single sample in a study of Vδ1+ human thymocytes. Whole-study results and caveats: Highly polyclonal TRG and TRD repertoires with Gaussian CDR3 length distributions appeared in thymus.

Extracted RNA was reverse transcribed into cDNA. Pooled V-gene forward primers with one constant-region reverse primer generated the CDR3 amplicons by multiplex PCR. TCRdb reran clone calling via CATT on the multiplex PCR reads. The data hold tens of thousands of delta-chain clones, with approximately 15% observed a single time. These receptors' antigens are unknown. Sequencing was carried out using Vdelta1+ gamma-delta thymocytes from the thymus. The subset here: FACS-sorted CD3+ TCRalphabeta- TCRVdelta1+ TCRVdelta2- thymocytes. These receptors were taken from a boy less than two years old who had congenital heart surgery.

This clone has just a few counts. This sequence joins TRDV1 and TRDJ1; a possible D gene is TRDD2 (5 bases). CDR3 length: 18 amino acids. Germline V gene sequence: CDR1 TSWWSYY, CDR2 QGS. The V gene lost 3 bases and the J gene lost 1 base, with 21 bases spanning the gap. The CDR3 bases are TGTGCTCTTGGGGACCCTCTAGGGGCCTTCTCATCCACCGATAAACTCATCTTT. This gives the protein CALGDPLGAFSSTDKLIF.

Only a few counts were recorded for this clone. This rearrangement joins TRDV1 to TRDJ1; weak D call: TRDD3 (7 bases). Between the trimmed V and J ends, which lost 3 bases and 0 bases, there was a span of 29 bases. This CDR3 has 21 amino acids. The V gene's germline CDR1 is TSWWSYY and CDR2 QGS. Here the CDR3 DNA reads TGTGCTCTTGGGGATCGACTTCCTCCCCTACTGGGGAATGAGAACACCGATAAACTCATCTTT. It specifies CALGDRLPPLLGNENTDKLIF.

In its sample, this clone was seen a few times. The chain has TRDV1 and TRDJ1; 9 bases are shared with TRDD3. This CDR3 is 17 amino acids long. Per germline, CDR1 TSWWSYY and CDR2 QGS. V lost 3 bases to trimming and J lost 5 bases; unmatched junction nucleotides: 13. Here the CDR3 DNA reads TGTGCTCTTGGGGACCCCCTACTACCTGGGGGATCTGATAAACTCATCTTT. Translated, it gives CALGDPLLPGGSDKLIF.

This clone qualifies as medium-sized. The V gene is TRDV2, the J gene TRDJ1, with D possibly being TRDD3 (5 bases). Germline V CDR1 and CDR2: GEAIGNYY, EKD. The CDR3 extends over 13 amino acids. V lost 3 bases, J lost 7 bases, and 14 bases lay in between. CDR3 bases: TGTGCCTGTGACCCTATTGGGGACTTTAAACTCATCTTT. It specifies CACDPIGDFKLIF.

Comment on this clone: This clone may be a read error of a much larger clone one base away. The rearrangement links TRDV2 to TRDJ1, with 8 bases matching TRDD3. Germline lookup yields CDR1 GEAIGNYY and CDR2 EKD. The CDR3 runs 14 residues. The CDR3 reads CAYDGLGIPYKLIF. The DNA of the CDR3 is TGTGCCTATGACGGGCTGGGGATACCGTATAAACTCATCTTT.

This clone has just a few counts. This sequence joins TRDV1 and TRDJ1, with D perhaps matching TRDD3 (6 bases). The CDR3 is made up of 17 amino acids. Germline V gene lookup returns CDR1 TSWWSYY and CDR2 QGS. The CDR3 DNA follows: TGTGCCTTTGATCCCCATTACTCGGGGATGCACAGCGATAAACTCATCTTT. It codes for CAFDPHYSGMHSDKLIF.

This clone was recorded a few times. The chain uses TRDV1 and TRDJ1; D is unclear. Germline V lookup: CDR1 TSWWSYY, CDR2 QGS. Trimming shortened V by 0 bases and J by 1 base, and 12 bases separated the two germline ends. The CDR3 totals 16 residues. The CDR3 bases are TGTGCTCTTGGGGAACTTTGGAATCCCTTCACCGATAAACTCATCTTT. This encodes CALGELWNPFTDKLIF.

This clone was counted only a few times. This chain links TRDV1 with TRDJ1; 10 bases are a match to TRDD3. The CDR3 covers 19 residues. Germline V gene data show CDR1 as TSWWSYY and CDR2 as QGS. Trimming at V came to 4 bases and at J to 0 bases, leaving 14 bases not matched to a gene. The CDR3 spells CALGAPPNWGILYTDKLIF. Here the CDR3 DNA reads TGTGCTCTTGGGGCCCCCCCGAACTGGGGGATCTTGTACACCGATAAACTCATCTTT.

V gene TRDV2 combines with J gene TRDJ1; 7 bases agree with TRDD3. Germline CDR1 reads GEAIGNYY; CDR2 reads EKD. This CDR3 has 18 amino acids. The V segment lost 0 bases and the J segment 0 bases; nucleotides outside the gene matches: 12. The CDR3 DNA reads as TGTGCCTGTGACACCGAGGACTGGTACTGGGGTCACACCGATAAACTCATCTTT. It codes for CACDTEDWYWGHTDKLIF.

In this sample, this clone turned up a few times. V and J are TRDV1 and TRDJ1; D tentatively reads TRDD2 or TRDD3 (6 bases each). Germline V CDR1 and CDR2: TSWWSYY, QGS. V lost 4 bases and J 0 bases, leaving 27 bases between the germline ends. This CDR3 has 20 amino acids. The CDR3 protein is CALGGSKSYAGDFYTDKLIF. The CDR3, as DNA: TGTGCTCTTGGGGGCTCTAAATCCTACGCTGGGGATTTTTACACCGATAAACTCATCTTT.

The chain has TRDV1 and TRDJ1; perhaps TRDD3 as D (5 bases). Germline values: CDR1 TSWWSYY, CDR2 QGS. The CDR3 covers 14 residues. Trimming pared 4 bases from V and 0 bases from J, leaving 9 bases between. The CDR3 is CALGVHTYTDKLIF. CDR3 DNA: TGTGCTCTTGGGGTACATACGTACACCGATAAACTCATCTTT.

This clone appeared a few times. The rearrangement joins TRDV1 to TRDJ1, with 11 positions matching TRDD3. The germline CDR1 and CDR2 sequences are TSWWSYY and QGS. The CDR3 loop spans 21 amino acids. V dropped 0 bases and J dropped 3; count of bases not matched to a gene: 18. The CDR3 sequence: CALGELKACPYWGIKADKLIF. CDR3 DNA: TGTGCTCTTGGGGAACTTAAGGCATGCCCGTACTGGGGGATAAAGGCCGATAAACTCATCTTT.

Relative to its sample, this clone is medium-sized. Other DNA sequences in this sample translate to the same CDR3. V usage is TRDV2 and J usage is TRDJ1, with 10 bases aligning to TRDD3. The CDR3 consists of 12 residues. The germline V gene has CDR1 GEAIGNYY and CDR2 EKD. The junction had 3 bases not matched to a gene; V was cut back by 3 bases and J by 9 bases. The CDR3 sequence: CACDWGIQELIF. CDR3 coding DNA: TGTGCCTGTGACTGGGGGATACAGGAACTCATCTTT.

As concerns this clone: An end of the junction differs from the germline gene, which may be a read error. The chain couples TRDV1 to TRDJ1; 7 bases are a match to TRDD3. There are 20 residues in the CDR3. CDR1 and CDR2 (germline): TSWWSYY, QGS. The CDR3 DNA reads TGTGCTCTTGGGGAACTCCTACTGGGGATATATATCTCCTGCACCGATAAACTCACCTTT. Its translation is CALGELLLGIYISCTDKLTF.

The chain uses TRDV1 and TRDJ1; possible D gene TRDD3, 6 bases. CDR1 and CDR2 (germline): TSWWSYY, QGS. This CDR3 has 15 residues. The V end was cut by 7 bases, the J end by 3 bases, with 18 bases between. The CDR3 coding sequence is TGTGCTCTTGATGAAGGGGATCGAACCTCCGATAAACTCATCTTT. Translated, it gives CALDEGDRTSDKLIF.

Only a few counts were recorded for this clone. The chain employs TRDV1 and TRDJ1, with a tentative D call TRDD3 (6 bases). Trimming pared 3 bases from V and 0 bases from J, leaving 11 bases between. The CDR3 loop spans 15 amino acids. In germline, CDR1 is TSWWSYY, CDR2 QGS. Written as DNA, the CDR3 is TGTGCTCTTGGGGACTCGAGGGGATACACCGATAAACTCATCTTT. Its protein is CALGDSRGYTDKLIF.

The chain couples TRDV1 to TRDJ1; 7 nucleotides agree with TRDD3. The V gene end was trimmed by 2 bases and the J gene end by 1 base; junction bases not matched to a gene: 13. Germline CDR1 is TSWWSYY and CDR2 is QGS. This CDR3 has 18 amino acids. In DNA, the CDR3 is TGTGCTCTTGGGGAAAGGAGGCCGGGGGATGGGGCCACCGATAAACTCATCTTT. Translating gives CALGERRPGDGATDKLIF.

Only a few counts were recorded for this clone. The chain couples TRDV1 to TRDJ1; 8 nucleotides match TRDD3. There are 15 residues in the CDR3. Germline CDR1 is TSWWSYY and CDR2 is QGS. J was trimmed by 2 bases and V by 5 bases; bases with no gene match: 7. The CDR3 sequence is CALGTYWGFTDKLIF. The CDR3 nucleotides are TGTGCTCTTGGGACCTACTGGGGGTTTACCGATAAACTCATCTTT.

This clone was counted once. The V call is TRDV1, the J call TRDJ1; TRDD2 matches at 8 bases. Per germline, CDR1 TSWWSYY and CDR2 QGS. The CDR3 is 22 residues long. Germline trimming cut 3 bases from V and 0 bases from J; bases unmatched to any gene: 24. The CDR3 sequence is CALGDLLPRYPIRVGYTDKLIF. The CDR3 bases are TGTGCTCTTGGGGACCTCCTTCCTAGGTACCCTATACGCGTGGGGTACACCGATAAACTCATCTTT.

This clone was recorded once. The V call is TRDV2, the J call TRDJ1, with a weak D call TRDD2 (8 bases). CDR3 length: 24 amino acids. The germline V gene encodes CDR1 GEAIGNYY and CDR2 EKD. Deletions cut 0 bases from V and 0 bases from J, with 37 bases between. CDR3 nucleotides: TGTGCCTGTGACACCGATATCACCTTCCTAGCGTACTGGGGCAGGTGGGCCTACACCGATAAACTCATCTTT. Residues: CACDTDITFLAYWGRWAYTDKLIF.

This clone was found a few times. The chain recombines TRDV2 with TRDJ1, with 9 bases lining up with TRDD3. From germline, CDR1 is GEAIGNYY and CDR2 EKD. Germline trimming cut 3 bases from V and 5 bases from J; bases unmatched to any gene: 12. This CDR3 is built from 16 residues. The CDR3 loop reads CACDPLGEDVGDKLIF. The CDR3 coding sequence is TGTGCCTGTGACCCACTGGGGGAGGACGTGGGAGATAAACTCATCTTT.

This clone has just a few counts. The chain uses TRDV1 and TRDJ1, with 7 bases that match TRDD3. The CDR3 extends over 19 amino acids. The V gene end was trimmed by 0 bases and the J gene end by 0 bases; junction bases not matched to a gene: 13. The germline V gene encodes CDR1 TSWWSYY and CDR2 QGS. The CDR3: CALGELGVLGILYTDKLIF. CDR3 bases: TGTGCTCTTGGGGAACTAGGGGTACTGGGGATTTTGTACACCGATAAACTCATCTTT.

The J gene is TRDJ1, the V gene TRDV1; 8 nucleotides align to TRDD3. J gave up 10 bases and V 5 bases, and 27 bases lay outside the gene matches. Germline V gene lookup returns CDR1 TSWWSYY and CDR2 QGS. The CDR3 consists of 19 residues. CDR3 amino acids: CALGKASPSYTGGSRRLIF. The DNA of the CDR3 is TGTGCTCTTGGGAAAGCAAGTCCGAGCTACACTGGGGGTTCTCGGAGACTCATCTTT.

The chain is built from TRDV1 and TRDJ1, with D perhaps being TRDD2 or TRDD3 (6 bases each). The ends were cut back, 0 bases at V and 5 bases at J, with 25 bases in the middle. This CDR3 has 19 amino acids. CDR1 TSWWSYY and CDR2 QGS come from the germline V gene. The CDR3 sequence: CALGELALSYMGARDKLIF. CDR3 nucleotide sequence: TGTGCTCTTGGGGAACTAGCGCTATCCTACATGGGGGCCCGTGATAAACTCATCTTT.

The sample holds a few counts of this clone. This sequence joins TRDV1 and TRDJ1, with TRDD3 as a possible D gene (5 bases). This CDR3 has 17 amino acids. V was shortened by 5 bases and J by 0 bases, with 19 bases between the two germline ends. Germline V lookup: CDR1 TSWWSYY, CDR2 QGS. CDR3 protein: CALGSHPRRGDTDKLIF. DNA for the CDR3: TGTGCTCTTGGGTCCCACCCGCGCCGGGGGGACACCGATAAACTCATCTTT.

The chain uses TRDV1 and TRDJ1, with 9 bases identical to TRDD3. The CDR3 sequence is 20 residues long. Unmatched junction bases numbered 23, after V lost 2 bases and J lost 7 bases. CDR1 and CDR2 (germline): TSWWSYY, QGS. The CDR3 is CALGEGLPNPGGFDSFKLIF. CDR3 sequence (DNA): TGTGCTCTTGGGGAAGGCCTTCCCAATCCTGGGGGATTCGACTCCTTTAAACTCATCTTT.

The chain recombines TRDV1 with TRDJ1; TRDD3 agrees at 8 bases. V lost 1 base to trimming and J lost 1 base; unmatched junction nucleotides: 14. The CDR3 spans 19 residues. Germline V gives CDR1 TSWWSYY, CDR2 QGS. CDR3 region: CALGEPPPLQTGGTDKLIF. CDR3 nucleotide sequence: TGTGCTCTTGGGGAACCGCCCCCACTACAGACTGGGGGCACCGATAAACTCATCTTT.

V gene TRDV1 combines with J gene TRDJ1; D possibly corresponds to TRDD2 (5 bases). The length of the CDR3 is 18 residues. Germline V gene data show CDR1 as TSWWSYY and CDR2 as QGS. The V end was cut by 1 base, the J end by 2 bases, with 20 bases between. Here the CDR3 DNA reads TGTGCTCTTGGGGAACAGAGTCCTAAGAGTATTGCTACCGATAAACTCATCTTT. Translated: CALGEQSPKSIATDKLIF.

This clone was detected only a few times. The chain carries TRDV1 and TRDJ1, with D maybe TRDD3 (6 bases). This CDR3 is built from 18 residues. V shed 3 bases and J shed 5 bases, with 25 bases lying between them. The germline V gene encodes CDR1 TSWWSYY and CDR2 QGS. The CDR3, as DNA: TGTGCTCTTGGGGACCAAATTCTAAAGGTACTGGGCGGGGATAAACTCATCTTT. This translates into CALGDQILKVLGGDKLIF.

The V and J genes are TRDV1 and TRDJ1, with 9 bases identical to TRDD3. CDR1 and CDR2 from the germline V gene are TSWWSYY and QGS. The CDR3 has 25 residues. The ends lost 5 bases at V and 0 bases at J; junction bases unmatched: 34. CDR3 nucleotide sequence: TGTGCTCTTGGGAAAGGCGAATCTTCTTCACCAGGTTATATATCTGGGGGATGGCACACCGATAAACTCATCTTT. This gives the protein CALGKGESSSPGYISGGWHTDKLIF.

This clone was picked up a small number of times. The chain carries TRDV1 and TRDJ1; TRDD3 matches 12 bases. Trimming removed 6 bases from V and 0 bases from J; junction bases left unmatched: 5. Germline V gene lookup returns CDR1 TSWWSYY and CDR2 QGS. There are 16 residues in the CDR3. In nucleotides, the CDR3 is TGTGCTCTTGGACTGGGGGATACCTTTCACACCGATAAACTCATCTTT. Translated: CALGLGDTFHTDKLIF.

The chain links TRDV1 to TRDJ1; 7 positions agree with TRDD3. The CDR3 runs 18 residues. V dropped 0 bases and J dropped 0; count of bases not matched to a gene: 10. Per the germline V gene, CDR1 is TSWWSYY and CDR2 is QGS. CDR3 region: CALGELVPRGMYTDKLIF. CDR3 bases: TGTGCTCTTGGGGAACTAGTCCCTAGGGGGATGTACACCGATAAACTCATCTTT.